These T cell receptor beta chains were read from a single sample in a study of stem cell transplantation in POMP-related autoinflammatory disease. TCRdb keeps only in-frame clones here, not all; method: immunoSEQ multiplex PCR. This sample has tens of thousands of clones, with roughly 90% found just once. Sample: CD4+ T cells from PBMCs, taken after stem cell transplantation. The receptors shown here come from a human patient with POMP-related autoinflammation and immune dysregulation (PRAID). Some of these T cells may belong to the graft donor. Each CDR3 is given with its conserved first and last residue. The order of the fields is J gene, V gene, D gene, CDR3 protein, CDR3 DNA. D genes are given only for firm matches.

TRBJ1-2 TRBV5-4 TRBD1 CASSLASGQGNGYTF TGTGCCAGCAGCTTGGCCTCGGGACAGGGCAATGGCTACACCTTC
TRBJ2-3 TRBV6-5 . CASSYALGGTDTQYF TGTGCCAGCAGTTACGCACTAGGAGGCACAGATACGCAGTATTTT
TRBJ2-3 TRBV24-1 . CATSPGGSDTQYF TGTGCCACCAGCCCAGGGGGGTCAGATACGCAGTATTTT
TRBJ2-3 TRBV6-1 . CASTGTSPDDTQYF TGTGCCAGCACCGGGACTTCACCCGACGATACGCAGTATTTT
TRBJ2-1 TRBV4-1 . CASSQGPWHHEQFF TGCGCCAGCAGCCAGGGGCCCTGGCACCATGAGCAGTTCTTC
TRBJ2-5 TRBV3-1/TRBV3-2 TRBD2 CASSQEGAGPETQYF TGTGCCAGCAGCCAAGAAGGAGCGGGACCAGAGACCCAGTACTTC
TRBJ2-1 TRBV5-4 . CASSLQGVREQFF TGTGCCAGCAGCTTGCAGGGAGTGCGTGAGCAGTTCTTC
TRBJ2-2 TRBV27 . CASSLRDTGELFF TGTGCCAGCAGTTTAAGGGACACCGGGGAGCTGTTTTTT
TRBJ2-5 TRBV6-1 . CASSDPSTPKGATQYF TGTGCCAGCAGTGATCCGTCGACCCCGAAGGGAGCGACCCAGTACTTC
TRBJ2-7 TRBV28 TRBD1 CASSLTNRGQYF TGTGCCAGCAGTTTAACGAACAGGGGGCAGTACTTC
TRBJ2-7 TRBV19 TRBD2 CASSIPGLAGEEQYF TGTGCCAGTAGTATCCCGGGACTAGCGGGAGAAGAGCAGTACTTC